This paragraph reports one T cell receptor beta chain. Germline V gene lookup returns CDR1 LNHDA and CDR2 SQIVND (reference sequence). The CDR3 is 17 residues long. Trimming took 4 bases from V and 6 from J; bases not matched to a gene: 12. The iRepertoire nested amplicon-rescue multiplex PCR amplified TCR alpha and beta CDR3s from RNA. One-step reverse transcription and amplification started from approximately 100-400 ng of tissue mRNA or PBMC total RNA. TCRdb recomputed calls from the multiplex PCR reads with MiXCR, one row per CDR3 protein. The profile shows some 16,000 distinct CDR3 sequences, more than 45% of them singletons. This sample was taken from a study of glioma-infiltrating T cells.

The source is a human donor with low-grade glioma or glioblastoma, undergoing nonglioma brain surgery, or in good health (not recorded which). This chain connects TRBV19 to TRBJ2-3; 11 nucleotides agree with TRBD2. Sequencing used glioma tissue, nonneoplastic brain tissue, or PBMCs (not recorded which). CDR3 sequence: CASSTPELAGEQDTQYF. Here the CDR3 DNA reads TGTGCCAGTAGTACCCCGGAACTAGCGGGGGAGCAGGATACGCAGTATTTT.